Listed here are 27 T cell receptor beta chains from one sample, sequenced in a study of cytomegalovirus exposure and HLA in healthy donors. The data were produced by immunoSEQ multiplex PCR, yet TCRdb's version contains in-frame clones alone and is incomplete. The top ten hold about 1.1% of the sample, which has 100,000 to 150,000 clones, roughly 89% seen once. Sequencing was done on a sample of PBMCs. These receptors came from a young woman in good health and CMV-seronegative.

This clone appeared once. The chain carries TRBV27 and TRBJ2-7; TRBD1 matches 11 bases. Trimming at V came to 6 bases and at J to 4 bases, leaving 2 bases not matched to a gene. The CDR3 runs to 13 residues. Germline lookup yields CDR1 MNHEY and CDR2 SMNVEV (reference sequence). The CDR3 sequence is CASRGTGGYEQYF. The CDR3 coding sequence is TGTGCCAGCAGGGGGACAGGGGGTTACGAGCAGTACTTC.

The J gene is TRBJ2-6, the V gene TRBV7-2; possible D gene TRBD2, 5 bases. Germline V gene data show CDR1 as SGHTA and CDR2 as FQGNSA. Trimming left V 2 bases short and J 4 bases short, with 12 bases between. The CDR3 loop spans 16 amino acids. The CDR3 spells CASSLSRGIGANVLTF. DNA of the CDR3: TGTGCCAGCAGCTTATCACGGGGTATCGGGGCCAACGTCCTGACTTTC.

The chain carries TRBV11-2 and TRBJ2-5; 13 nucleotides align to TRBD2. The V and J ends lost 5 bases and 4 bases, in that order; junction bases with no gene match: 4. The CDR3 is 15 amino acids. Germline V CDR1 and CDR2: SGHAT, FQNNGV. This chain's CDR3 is CASSTGLAGVETQYF. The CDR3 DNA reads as TGTGCCAGCAGCACCGGACTAGCGGGAGTAGAGACCCAGTACTTC.

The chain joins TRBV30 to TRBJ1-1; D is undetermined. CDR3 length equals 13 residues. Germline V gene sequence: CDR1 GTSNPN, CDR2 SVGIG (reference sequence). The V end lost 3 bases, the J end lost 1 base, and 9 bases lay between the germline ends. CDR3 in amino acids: CAWSATGNTEAFF. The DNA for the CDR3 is TGTGCCTGGAGCGCGACTGGGAACACTGAAGCTTTCTTT.

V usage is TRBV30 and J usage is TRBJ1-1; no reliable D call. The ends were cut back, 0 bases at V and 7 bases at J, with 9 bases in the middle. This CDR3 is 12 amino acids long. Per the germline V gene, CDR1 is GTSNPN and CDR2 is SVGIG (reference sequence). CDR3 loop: CAWSVSILEAFF. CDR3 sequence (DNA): TGTGCCTGGAGTGTCTCCATACTTGAAGCTTTCTTT. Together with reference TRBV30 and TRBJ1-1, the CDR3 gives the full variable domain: SQTIHQWPATLVQPVGSPLSLECTVEGTSNPNLYWYRQAAGRGLQLLFYSVGIGQISSEVPQNLSASRPQDRQFILSSKKLLLSDSGFYLCAWSVSILEAFFGQGTRLTVV.

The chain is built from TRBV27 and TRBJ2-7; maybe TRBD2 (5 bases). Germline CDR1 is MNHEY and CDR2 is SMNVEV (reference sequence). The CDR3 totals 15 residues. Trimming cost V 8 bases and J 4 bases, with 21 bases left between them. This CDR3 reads CASGTEERRLYEQYF. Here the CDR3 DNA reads TGTGCCAGCGGAACAGAGGAGCGGCGTTTATACGAGCAGTACTTC.

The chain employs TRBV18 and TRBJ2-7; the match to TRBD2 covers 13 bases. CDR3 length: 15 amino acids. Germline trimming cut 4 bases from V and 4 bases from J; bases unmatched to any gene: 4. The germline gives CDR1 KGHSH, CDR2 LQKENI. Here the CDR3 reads CASSRGTSGNYEQYF. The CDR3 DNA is TGTGCCAGCTCACGAGGGACTAGCGGGAATTACGAGCAGTACTTC. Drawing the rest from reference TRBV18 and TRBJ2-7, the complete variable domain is NAGVMQNPRHLVRRRGQEARLRCSPMKGHSHVYWYRQLPEEGLKFMVYLQKENIIDESGMPKERFSAEFPKEGPSILRIQQVVRGDSAAYFCASSRGTSGNYEQYFGPGTRLTVT.

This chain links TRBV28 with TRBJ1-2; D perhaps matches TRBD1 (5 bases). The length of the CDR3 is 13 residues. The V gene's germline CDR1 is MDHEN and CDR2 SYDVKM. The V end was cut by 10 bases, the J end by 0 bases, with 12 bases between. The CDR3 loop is CATDGAANYGYTF. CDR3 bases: TGTGCCACCGATGGGGCAGCTAACTATGGCTACACCTTC.

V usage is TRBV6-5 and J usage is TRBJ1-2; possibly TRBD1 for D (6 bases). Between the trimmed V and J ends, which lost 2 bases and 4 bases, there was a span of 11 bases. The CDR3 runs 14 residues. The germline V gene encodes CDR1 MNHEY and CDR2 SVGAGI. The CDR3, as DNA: TGTGCCAGCAGTTACCTAGACAGGCCCTATGGCTACACCTTC. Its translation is CASSYLDRPYGYTF.

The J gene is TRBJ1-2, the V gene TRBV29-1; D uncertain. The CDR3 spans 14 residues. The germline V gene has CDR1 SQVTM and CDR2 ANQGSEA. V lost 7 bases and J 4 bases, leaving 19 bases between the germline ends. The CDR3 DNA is TGCAGCGCCCCGAGGGCCGGTCGGGGCTATGGCTACACCTTC. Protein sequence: CSAPRAGRGYGYTF.

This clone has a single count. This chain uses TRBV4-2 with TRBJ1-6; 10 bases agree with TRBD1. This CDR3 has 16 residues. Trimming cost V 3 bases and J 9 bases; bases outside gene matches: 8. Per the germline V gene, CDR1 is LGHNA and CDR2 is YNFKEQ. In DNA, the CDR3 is TGTGCCAGCAGCCAGGATCGACAGGGGGCGCTTTCACCCCTCCACTTT. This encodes CASSQDRQGALSPLHF.

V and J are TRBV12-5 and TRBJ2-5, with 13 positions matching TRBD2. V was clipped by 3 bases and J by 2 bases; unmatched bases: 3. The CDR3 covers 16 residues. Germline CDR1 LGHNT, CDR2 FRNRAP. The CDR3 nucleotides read TGTGCTAGTGGTTTAGGGACTAGCGGGGTGCAAGAGACCCAGTACTTC. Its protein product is CASGLGTSGVQETQYF.

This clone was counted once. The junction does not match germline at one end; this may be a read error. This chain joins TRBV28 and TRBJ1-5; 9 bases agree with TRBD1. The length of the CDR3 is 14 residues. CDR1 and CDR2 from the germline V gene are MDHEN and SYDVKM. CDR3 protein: CASSPGQGNQPQHF. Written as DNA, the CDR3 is TGTGCCAGCTCGCCGGGACAGGGCAACCAGCCCCAGCATTTT.

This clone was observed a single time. In DNA form, the CDR3 reads TGTGCCAGCAGCTTACAGGGGGTGGAGTGGACCCAGTACTTC. Protein sequence: CASSLQGVEWTQYF. The rearrangement links TRBV7-2 to TRBJ2-5, with TRBD1 matching over 7 bases. The CDR3 has 14 residues. Trimming took 2 bases from V and 7 from J; bases not matched to a gene: 7. The V gene's germline CDR1 is SGHTA and CDR2 FQGNSA.

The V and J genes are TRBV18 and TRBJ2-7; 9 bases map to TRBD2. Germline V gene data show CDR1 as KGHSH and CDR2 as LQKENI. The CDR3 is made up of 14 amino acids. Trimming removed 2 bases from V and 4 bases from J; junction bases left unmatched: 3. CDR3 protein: CASSPSLAGYEQYF. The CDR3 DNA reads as TGTGCCAGCTCACCATCACTAGCGGGTTACGAGCAGTACTTC.

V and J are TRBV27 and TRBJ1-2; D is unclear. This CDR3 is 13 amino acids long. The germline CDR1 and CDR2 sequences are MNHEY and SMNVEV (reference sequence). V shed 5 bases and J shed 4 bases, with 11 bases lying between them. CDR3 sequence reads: CASSRTDSYGYTF. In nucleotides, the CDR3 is TGTGCCAGCAGTAGAACAGATAGCTATGGCTACACCTTC.

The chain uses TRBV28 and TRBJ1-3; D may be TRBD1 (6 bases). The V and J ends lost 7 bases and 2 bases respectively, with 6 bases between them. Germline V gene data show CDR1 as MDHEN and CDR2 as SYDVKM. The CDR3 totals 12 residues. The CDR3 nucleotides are TGTGCCAGCACAGGGGCTGGAAACACCATATATTTT. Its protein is CASTGAGNTIYF.

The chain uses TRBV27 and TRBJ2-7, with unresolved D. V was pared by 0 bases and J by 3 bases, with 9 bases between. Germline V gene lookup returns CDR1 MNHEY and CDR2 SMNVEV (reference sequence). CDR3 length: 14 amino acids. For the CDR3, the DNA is TGTGCCAGCAGTTTATCCAACAGCATCTACGAGCAGTACTTC. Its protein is CASSLSNSIYEQYF.

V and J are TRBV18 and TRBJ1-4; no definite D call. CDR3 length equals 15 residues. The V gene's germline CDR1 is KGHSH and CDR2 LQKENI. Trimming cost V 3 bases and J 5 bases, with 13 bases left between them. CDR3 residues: CASSPNEGWNEKLFF. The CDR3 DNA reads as TGTGCCAGCTCACCCAATGAGGGCTGGAATGAAAAACTGTTTTTT. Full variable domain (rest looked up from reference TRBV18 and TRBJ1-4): NAGVMQNPRHLVRRRGQEARLRCSPMKGHSHVYWYRQLPEEGLKFMVYLQKENIIDESGMPKERFSAEFPKEGPSILRIQQVVRGDSAAYFCASSPNEGWNEKLFFGSGTQLSVL.

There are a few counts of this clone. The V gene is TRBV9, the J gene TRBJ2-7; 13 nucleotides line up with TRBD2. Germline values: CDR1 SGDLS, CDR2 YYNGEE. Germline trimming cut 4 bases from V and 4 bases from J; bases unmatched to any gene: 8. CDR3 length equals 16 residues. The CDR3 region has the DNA TGTGCCAGCAGCCCCTCGGGACTAGCGGGATTTTACGAGCAGTACTTC. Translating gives CASSPSGLAGFYEQYF.

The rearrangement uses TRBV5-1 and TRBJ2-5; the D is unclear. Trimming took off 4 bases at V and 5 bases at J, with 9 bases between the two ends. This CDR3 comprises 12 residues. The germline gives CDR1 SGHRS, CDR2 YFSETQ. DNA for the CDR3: TGCGCCAGCAGCCTAAATGAGGAGACCCAGTACTTC. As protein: CASSLNEETQYF. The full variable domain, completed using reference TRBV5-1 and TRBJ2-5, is KAGVTQTPRYLIKTRGQQVTLSCSPISGHRSVSWYQQTPGQGLQFLFEYFSETQRNKGNFPGRFSGRQFSNSRSEMNVSTLELGDSALYLCASSLNEETQYFGPGTRLLVL.

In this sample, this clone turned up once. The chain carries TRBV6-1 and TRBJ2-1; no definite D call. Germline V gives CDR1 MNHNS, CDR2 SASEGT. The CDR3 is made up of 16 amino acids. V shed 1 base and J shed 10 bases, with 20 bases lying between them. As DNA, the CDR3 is TGTGCCAGCAGTGAAGACTGGGCCGCGATCCTTTTGGAGCAGTTCTTC. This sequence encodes CASSEDWAAILLEQFF.

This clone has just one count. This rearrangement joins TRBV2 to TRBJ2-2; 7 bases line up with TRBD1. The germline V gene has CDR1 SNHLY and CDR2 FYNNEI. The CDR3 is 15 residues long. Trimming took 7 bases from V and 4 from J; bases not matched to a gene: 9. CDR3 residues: CASTLQTGITGELFF. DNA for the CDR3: TGTGCCAGCACCCTGCAGACAGGGATCACCGGGGAGCTGTTTTTT.

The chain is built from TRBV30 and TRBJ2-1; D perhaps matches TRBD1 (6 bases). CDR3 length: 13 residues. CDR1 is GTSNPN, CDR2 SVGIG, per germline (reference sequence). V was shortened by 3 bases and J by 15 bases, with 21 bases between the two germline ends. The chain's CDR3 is CAWRPGATSMWFF. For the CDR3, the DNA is TGTGCCTGGAGACCAGGGGCGACCTCTATGTGGTTCTTC.

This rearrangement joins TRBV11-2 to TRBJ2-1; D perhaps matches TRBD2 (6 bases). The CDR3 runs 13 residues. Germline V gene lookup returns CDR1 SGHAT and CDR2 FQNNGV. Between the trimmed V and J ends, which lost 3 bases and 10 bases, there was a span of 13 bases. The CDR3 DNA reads TGTGCCAGCAGCTTGACGGGAGAAGGGGAGCAGTTCTTC. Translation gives CASSLTGEGEQFF. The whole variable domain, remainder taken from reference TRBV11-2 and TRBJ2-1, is EAGVAQSPRYKIIEKRQSVAFWCNPISGHATLYWYQQILGQGPKLLIQFQNNGVVDDSQLPKDRFSAERLKGVDSTLKIQPAKLEDSAVYLCASSLTGEGEQFFGPGTRLTVL.

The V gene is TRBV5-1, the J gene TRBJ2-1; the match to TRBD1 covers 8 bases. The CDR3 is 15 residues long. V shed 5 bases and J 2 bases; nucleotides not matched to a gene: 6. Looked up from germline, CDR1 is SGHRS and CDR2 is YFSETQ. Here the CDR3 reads CASRRDRSPYNEQFF. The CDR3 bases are TGCGCCAGCAGAAGGGACAGGTCCCCCTACAATGAGCAGTTCTTC. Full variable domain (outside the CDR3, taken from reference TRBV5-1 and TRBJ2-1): KAGVTQTPRYLIKTRGQQVTLSCSPISGHRSVSWYQQTPGQGLQFLFEYFSETQRNKGNFPGRFSGRQFSNSRSEMNVSTLELGDSALYLCASRRDRSPYNEQFFGPGTRLTVL.

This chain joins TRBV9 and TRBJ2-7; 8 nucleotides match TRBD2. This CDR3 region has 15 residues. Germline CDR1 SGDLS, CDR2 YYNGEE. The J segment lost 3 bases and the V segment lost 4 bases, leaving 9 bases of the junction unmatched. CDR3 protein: CASSPTGGRFYEQYF. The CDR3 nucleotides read TGTGCCAGCAGCCCGACTGGCGGGAGGTTCTACGAGCAGTACTTC. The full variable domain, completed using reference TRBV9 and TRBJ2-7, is DSGVTQTPKHLITATGQRVTLRCSPRSGDLSVYWYQQSLDQGLQFLIQYYNGEERAKGNILERFSAQQFPDLHSELNLSSLELGDSALYFCASSPTGGRFYEQYFGPGTRLTVT.